This entry concerns a single TCR beta chain. The CDR3 consists of 14 residues. The germline V gene encodes CDR1 SGHDT and CDR2 YYEEEE. J lost 3 bases, V lost 2 bases, and 4 bases had no gene match. In the source study's methods: From reference gene primer amplification, estimates of nucleated cell counts were derived. Assay used: immunoSEQ multiplex PCR; TCRdb lists only in-frame clones, some missing. V, J and clone size reflect that table, while D and trimming were determined from the DNA. The data contain about 170,000 clones, approximately 85% of them seen just once; the ten biggest clones take up about 1.2%. The data were taken from a study of blood T cell repertoires in COVID-19. Overall study context: Samples of COVID-19 (acute and convalescent) were obtained from the United States, Italy and Spain. Nucleic acid was either cDNA or gDNA, and it came from T cells, B-cell-depleted T cells, or PBMCs.

The origin of this receptor is a man in his 60s who had recovered from COVID-19. Sequenced: peripheral blood. The chain uses TRBV5-6 and TRBJ1-1, with TRBD1 matching over 7 bases. The CDR3: CASSFSDRDTEAFF. CDR3 nucleotides: TGTGCCAGCAGCTTTTCCGACAGGGACACTGAAGCTTTCTTT.